The sequence of this T cell receptor (beta chain) was determined in a study of CD8 T cells in ankylosing spondylitis. Note on this clonotype: Its antigen remains unidentified.

TCRdb ran MiXCR on the 5' RACE reads and lists one entry per CDR3 protein. In the table there are 350,000 to 450,000 distinct CDR3 sequences, roughly 20% of which are singletons. Study results and caveats: Clones linked to disease were reported to show significant enrichment in matched ankylosing spondylitis synovial fluid.

The CDR3 spans 15 residues. V was clipped by 5 bases and J by 6 bases; unmatched bases: 11. The germline CDR1 and CDR2 sequences are MDHEN and SYDVKM. This sequence was found in a male donor with ankylosing spondylitis or in good health (not recorded which). This chain uses TRBV28 with TRBJ2-7, with 9 positions matching TRBD1. The specimen was blood, either unsorted or a sorted T cell fraction (not recorded which). In DNA form, the CDR3 reads TGTGCCAGCAGTACCCAACAGGGGGCCGTGGGCGAGCAGTACTTC. Amino acid sequence: CASSTQQGAVGEQYF.